These 25 T cell receptor beta chains came from one sample sequenced in a study of cytomegalovirus exposure and HLA in healthy donors. The PCR was carried out with 60 Vbeta primers and 13 Jbeta primers. Only in-frame clones appear in the TCRdb table, and some are missing; sequencing was by immunoSEQ multiplex PCR. The sample contains 120,000 or so clones, around 75% of which appear only once. Sequenced sample: PBMCs. Source of these receptors: a woman in her fifties or sixties in good health and CMV-seropositive.

A few counts support this clone. CDR3 sequence (DNA): TGTGCCAGCTCACCTGCATTCGGCAGGGCCGAAGCTTTCTTT. Its translation is CASSPAFGRAEAFF. The chain uses TRBV18 and TRBJ1-1, with TRBD1 as a possible D gene (5 bases). Trimming removed 3 bases from V and 8 bases from J, with 16 bases in between. The CDR3 has 14 amino acids. Germline V gene data show CDR1 as KGHSH and CDR2 as LQKENI.

The rearrangement joins TRBV7-3 to TRBJ2-2, with 7 bases matching TRBD2. The germline V gene has CDR1 SGHTA and CDR2 FQGTGA. The trim removed 4 bases at V and 0 bases at J, leaving 5 bases unmatched. The CDR3 runs 16 residues. CDR3 sequence (DNA): TGTGCCAGCAGCTCAAGCGGGGCTTCGAACACCGGGGAGCTGTTTTTT. Translating gives CASSSSGASNTGELFF.

This clone turned up a few times. The chain links TRBV11-2 to TRBJ2-1; TRBD2 matches 10 bases. The CDR3 has 14 residues. The junction had 1 base not matched to a gene; V was cut back by 5 bases and J by 3 bases. CDR1 is SGHAT, CDR2 FQNNGV, per germline. The CDR3 nucleotides read TGTGCCAGCAGCCTAGCGGGAGTCTACAATGAGCAGTTCTTC. Its protein is CASSLAGVYNEQFF.

V usage is TRBV19 and J usage is TRBJ1-2; D is undetermined. Trimming took off 3 bases at V and 5 bases at J, with 13 bases between the two ends. The CDR3 length is 14 residues. Per the germline V gene, CDR1 is LNHDA and CDR2 is SQIVND (reference sequence). CDR3 protein: CASSMGGSRYGYTF. CDR3 in DNA: TGTGCCAGTAGTATGGGAGGTTCGAGGTATGGCTACACCTTC.

V and J are TRBV19 and TRBJ1-1, with D perhaps TRBD1 (6 bases). V lost 5 bases, J lost 6 bases, and 13 bases lay in between. Germline V gives CDR1 LNHDA, CDR2 SQIVND (reference sequence). CDR3 length equals 13 residues. The CDR3 sequence is CASSVQGGPEAFF. The DNA for the CDR3 is TGTGCCAGTAGTGTACAGGGAGGGCCTGAAGCTTTCTTT. The whole variable domain, remainder taken from reference TRBV19 and TRBJ1-1, is DGGITQSPKYLFRKEGQNVTLSCEQNLNHDAMYWYRQDPGQGLRLIYYSQIVNDFQKGDIAEGYSVSREKKESFPLTVTSAQKNPTAFYLCASSVQGGPEAFFGQGTRLTVV.

This clone was found a few times. The chain links TRBV6-6 to TRBJ2-7; D uncertain. The V end was cut by 2 bases, the J end by 1 base, with 6 bases between. Germline loops: CDR1 MNHNY, CDR2 SVGAGI (reference sequence). The CDR3 contains 13 residues. The CDR3 bases are TGTGCCAGCAGTTACGAGGTGTCCTACGAGCAGTACTTC. Residues: CASSYEVSYEQYF.

The CDR3 region is CASSVVGLAFGEQFF. CDR3 bases: TGTGCCAGCAGCGTAGTGGGACTAGCGTTCGGGGAGCAGTTCTTC. J is TRBJ2-1 and V is TRBV9; 10 positions match TRBD2. Germline loops: CDR1 SGDLS, CDR2 YYNGEE. Trimming at V came to 0 bases and at J to 10 bases, leaving 7 bases not matched to a gene. There are 15 residues in the CDR3.

The chain combines TRBV18 with TRBJ2-1, with 7 bases fitting TRBD1. The ends lost 3 bases at V and 0 bases at J; junction bases unmatched: 2. This CDR3 is built from 15 residues. The germline gives CDR1 KGHSH, CDR2 LQKENI. CDR3 amino acids: CASSPGTDSYNEQFF. CDR3 in DNA: TGTGCCAGCTCACCGGGGACAGACTCCTACAATGAGCAGTTCTTC.

This sequence joins TRBV28 and TRBJ2-7; weak D call: TRBD2 (6 bases). The germline gives CDR1 MDHEN, CDR2 SYDVKM. V was pared by 7 bases and J by 9 bases, with 19 bases between. The CDR3 spans 13 residues. For the CDR3, the DNA is TGTGCCAGCAACCCGGGGGATGCGGTTAGGCAGTACTTC. This gives the protein CASNPGDAVRQYF.

The chain has TRBV19 and TRBJ1-5; 9 bases match TRBD1. Germline CDR1 and CDR2: LNHDA and SQIVND (reference sequence). The V segment lost 8 bases and the J segment 2 bases; nucleotides outside the gene matches: 4. The CDR3 extends over 14 amino acids. In nucleotides, the CDR3 is TGTGCCAGTCGACAGGGGGATGGCAATCAGCCCCAGCATTTT. This gives the protein CASRQGDGNQPQHF.

The chain couples TRBV6-5 to TRBJ2-6; a possible D gene is TRBD2 (5 bases). Trimming removed 7 bases from V and 3 bases from J, with 7 bases in between. The CDR3 sequence is 13 residues long. Germline loops: CDR1 MNHEY, CDR2 SVGAGI. The CDR3 here is CASMGSGANVLTF. CDR3 sequence (DNA): TGTGCCAGCATGGGGAGTGGGGCCAACGTCCTGACTTTC.

This clone was seen a few times. The rearrangement uses TRBV4-2 and TRBJ2-1; 7 positions agree with TRBD1. The CDR3 contains 13 residues. CDR1 is LGHNA, CDR2 YNFKEQ, per germline. Unmatched junction bases numbered 3, after V lost 1 base and J lost 9 bases. The CDR3 DNA reads as TGTGCCAGCAGCCAAGGTAACAGGGGTGAGCAGTTCTTC. Its translation: CASSQGNRGEQFF.

This clone was seen only a few times. The chain carries TRBV2 and TRBJ2-6, with 8 bases that match TRBD1. Trimming removed 6 bases from V and 1 base from J; junction bases left unmatched: 11. The V gene's germline CDR1 is SNHLY and CDR2 FYNNEI. This CDR3 is 18 amino acids long. This CDR3 reads CASRPRGLWVSGANVLTF. The CDR3 DNA follows: TGTGCCAGCAGGCCCAGGGGGCTATGGGTTTCTGGGGCCAACGTCCTGACTTTC.

Remarks on this clone: No DNA is shown, since the ends of the CDR3 on it are uncertain; the CDR3 is the one TCRdb lists. The chain has TRBV5-6 and TRBJ1-5. Termini included, the CDR3 measures 14 amino acids. Germline V gene sequence: CDR1 SGHDT, CDR2 YYEEEE. The CDR3 here is CASSLCGEISPSIF.

This chain joins TRBV13 and TRBJ2-3, with a possible D match to TRBD2 (6 bases). This CDR3 region has 14 residues. Germline V gene lookup returns CDR1 PRHDT and CDR2 FYEKMQ (reference sequence). V was trimmed by 0 bases and J by 4 bases, leaving 8 bases between them. CDR3 region: CASSLGLAPDTQYF. The CDR3 DNA reads as TGTGCCAGCAGCTTAGGGCTAGCGCCAGATACGCAGTATTTT.

CDR3 in amino acids: CASSEERGGNNEQFF. CDR3 coding DNA: TGTGCCAGCAGTGAAGAGCGGGGGGGGAACAATGAGCAGTTCTTC. The chain joins TRBV2 to TRBJ2-1; 10 bases agree with TRBD2. Germline loops: CDR1 SNHLY, CDR2 FYNNEI. This CDR3 region has 15 residues. The V segment lost 1 base and the J segment 5 bases; nucleotides outside the gene matches: 2.

The chain combines TRBV15 with TRBJ2-7; D may be TRBD1 (6 bases). The germline gives CDR1 LNHNV, CDR2 YYDKDF (reference sequence). Trimming took off 3 bases at V and 4 bases at J, with 16 bases between the two ends. The CDR3 sequence is 15 residues long. In nucleotides, the CDR3 is TGTGCCACCAGCAGTGTGGCAGGGGACCTTTACGAGCAGTACTTC. Translation gives CATSSVAGDLYEQYF.

The chain combines TRBV27 with TRBJ2-3, with 13 positions matching TRBD2. CDR1 is MNHEY and CDR2 is SMNVEV in the germline V gene (reference sequence). The V and J ends lost 1 base and 1 base, in that order; junction bases with no gene match: 5. The CDR3 runs to 18 residues. The CDR3 DNA follows: TGTGCCAGCAGTTTATGGACTAGCGGGAGAGGGCGCACAGATACGCAGTATTTT. The encoded protein is CASSLWTSGRGRTDTQYF.

The chain employs TRBV2 and TRBJ1-2; perhaps TRBD1 as D (6 bases). The CDR3 covers 15 residues. V shed 6 bases and J shed 2 bases, with 16 bases lying between them. The germline V gene encodes CDR1 SNHLY and CDR2 FYNNEI. CDR3 nucleotides: TGTGCCAGCAGCAGCCTAACAGGGCGAAACTATGGCTACACCTTC. Its translation: CASSSLTGRNYGYTF.

A few counts support this clone. The DNA of the CDR3 is TGCGCCAGCAGCCGCCGGGACAGCTCCTACGAGCAGTACTTC. It codes for CASSRRDSSYEQYF. The genes are TRBV5-1 and TRBJ2-7, with 7 bases identical to TRBD1. V shed 4 bases and J 0 bases; nucleotides not matched to a gene: 4. CDR3 length equals 14 residues. Germline CDR1 and CDR2: SGHRS and YFSETQ.

This clone was seen once. The genes are TRBV7-9 and TRBJ1-1; D gene ambiguous. Germline V gene lookup returns CDR1 SEHNR and CDR2 FQNEAQ (reference sequence). Trimming shortened V by 4 bases and J by 6 bases, and 9 bases separated the two germline ends. The CDR3 totals 12 residues. Written as DNA, the CDR3 is TGTGCCAGCAGCTCACCCCGGGCTGAAGCTTTCTTT. Translating it yields CASSSPRAEAFF.

The chain employs TRBV4-3 and TRBJ2-2; D uncertain. V gave up 0 bases and J gave up 5 bases, with 13 bases separating them. The germline CDR1 and CDR2 sequences are LGHNA and YSLEER. The CDR3 is made up of 16 amino acids. The CDR3 coding sequence is TGCGCCAGCAGCCAAGATATGGGCCCCCGGACCGGGGAGCTGTTTTTT. It translates to CASSQDMGPRTGELFF.

The chain uses TRBV2 and TRBJ1-3; 7 bases fit TRBD1. J gave up 8 bases and V 3 bases, and 1 base lay outside the gene matches. The germline CDR1 and CDR2 sequences are SNHLY and FYNNEI. The CDR3 contains 12 residues. The CDR3 DNA is TGTGCCAGCAGTGATCAGGGGGACACCATATATTTT. Translation gives CASSDQGDTIYF.

V is TRBV6-4 and J is TRBJ2-3, with 8 nucleotides matching TRBD1. The junction had 6 bases not matched to a gene; V was cut back by 5 bases and J by 5 bases. CDR1 and CDR2 (germline): MRHNA, SNTAGT. The CDR3 is 14 amino acids. The CDR3 spells CASSTRGPGDTQYF. CDR3 nucleotide sequence: TGTGCCAGCAGTACCAGGGGGCCGGGAGATACGCAGTATTTT.

This chain uses TRBV28 with TRBJ2-5; D perhaps matches TRBD1 (5 bases). The CDR3 has 11 amino acids. Germline assignment: CDR1 MDHEN and CDR2 SYDVKM. Trimming took 8 bases from V and 6 from J, leaving 10 bases between them. The CDR3 region has the DNA TGTGCCAGCTCAGGGCAGAAGACCCAGTACTTC. It encodes CASSGQKTQYF.